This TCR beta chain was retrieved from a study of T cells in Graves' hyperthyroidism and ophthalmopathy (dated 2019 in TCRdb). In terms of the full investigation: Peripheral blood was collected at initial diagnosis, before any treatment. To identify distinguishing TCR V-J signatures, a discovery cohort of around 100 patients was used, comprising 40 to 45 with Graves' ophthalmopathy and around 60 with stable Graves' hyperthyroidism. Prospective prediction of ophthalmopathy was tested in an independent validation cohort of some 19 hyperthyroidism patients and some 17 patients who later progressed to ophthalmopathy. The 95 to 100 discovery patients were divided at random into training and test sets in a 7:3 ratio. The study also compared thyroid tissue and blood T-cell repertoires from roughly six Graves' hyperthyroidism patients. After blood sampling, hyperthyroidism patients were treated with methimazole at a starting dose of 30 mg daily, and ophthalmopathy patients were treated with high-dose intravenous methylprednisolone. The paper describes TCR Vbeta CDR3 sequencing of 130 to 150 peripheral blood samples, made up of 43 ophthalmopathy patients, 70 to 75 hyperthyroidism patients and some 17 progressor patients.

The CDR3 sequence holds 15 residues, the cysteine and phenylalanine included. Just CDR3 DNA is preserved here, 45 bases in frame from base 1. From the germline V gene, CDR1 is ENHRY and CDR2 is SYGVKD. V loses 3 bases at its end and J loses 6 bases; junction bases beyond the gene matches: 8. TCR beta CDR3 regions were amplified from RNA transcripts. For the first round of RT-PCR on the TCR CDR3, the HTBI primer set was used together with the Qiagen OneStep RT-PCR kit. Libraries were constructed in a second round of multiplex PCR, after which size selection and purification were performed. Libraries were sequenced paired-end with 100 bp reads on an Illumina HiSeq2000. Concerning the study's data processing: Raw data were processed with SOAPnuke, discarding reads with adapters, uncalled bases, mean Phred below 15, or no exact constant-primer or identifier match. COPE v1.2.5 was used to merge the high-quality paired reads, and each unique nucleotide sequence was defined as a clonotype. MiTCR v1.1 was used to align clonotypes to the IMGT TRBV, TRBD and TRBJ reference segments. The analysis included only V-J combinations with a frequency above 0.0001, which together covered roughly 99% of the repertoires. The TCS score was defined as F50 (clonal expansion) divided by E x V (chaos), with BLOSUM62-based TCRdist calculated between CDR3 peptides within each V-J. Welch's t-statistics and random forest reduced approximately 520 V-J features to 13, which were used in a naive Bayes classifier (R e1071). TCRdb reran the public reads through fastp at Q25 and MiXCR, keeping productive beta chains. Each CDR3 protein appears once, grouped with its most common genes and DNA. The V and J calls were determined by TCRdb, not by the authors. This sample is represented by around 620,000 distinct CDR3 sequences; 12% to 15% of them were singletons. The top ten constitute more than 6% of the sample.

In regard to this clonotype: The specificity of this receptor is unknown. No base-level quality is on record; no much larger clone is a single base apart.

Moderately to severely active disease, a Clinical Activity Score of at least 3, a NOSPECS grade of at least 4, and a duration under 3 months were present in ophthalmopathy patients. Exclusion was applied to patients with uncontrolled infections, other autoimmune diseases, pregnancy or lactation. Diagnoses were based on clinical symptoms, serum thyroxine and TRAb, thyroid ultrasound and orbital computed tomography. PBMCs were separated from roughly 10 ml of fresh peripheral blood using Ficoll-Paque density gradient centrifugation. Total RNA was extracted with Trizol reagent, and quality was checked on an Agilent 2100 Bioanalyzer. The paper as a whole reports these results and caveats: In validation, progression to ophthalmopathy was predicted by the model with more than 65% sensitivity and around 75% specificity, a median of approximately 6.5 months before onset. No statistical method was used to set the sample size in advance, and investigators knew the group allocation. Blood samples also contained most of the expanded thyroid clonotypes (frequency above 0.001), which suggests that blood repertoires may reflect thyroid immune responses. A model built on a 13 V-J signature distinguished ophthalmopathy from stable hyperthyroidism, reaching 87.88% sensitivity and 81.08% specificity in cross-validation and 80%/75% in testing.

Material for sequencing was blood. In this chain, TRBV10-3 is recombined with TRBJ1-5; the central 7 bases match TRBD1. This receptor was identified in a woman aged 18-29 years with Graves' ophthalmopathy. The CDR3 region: CAISEGGRGVQPQHF. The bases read TGTGCCATCAGTGAAGGGGGCAGGGGGGTTCAGCCCCAGCATTTT.